These 23 T cell receptor beta chains share one sample of origin, sequenced in a study of T cells in localized non-small cell lung cancer. Clones were sequenced by immunoSEQ multiplex PCR, and TCRdb holds only the in-frame ones, with some missing. This table has around 90,000 clones, about three quarters appearing once. Specimen: PBMCs, collected before any cancer treatment. Receptor source: a man between 40 and 70 years old with stage II squamous cell lung carcinoma.

The V and J genes are TRBV19 and TRBJ2-1; D is undetermined. V lost 3 bases, J lost 1 base, and 10 bases lay in between. Germline V CDR1 and CDR2: LNHDA, SQIVND (reference sequence). The CDR3 has 15 residues. Here the CDR3 DNA reads TGTGCCAGTAGTATTGACACAATATCCTACAATGAGCAGTTCTTC. It is translated as CASSIDTISYNEQFF. The whole variable domain, remainder taken from reference TRBV19 and TRBJ2-1, is DGGITQSPKYLFRKEGQNVTLSCEQNLNHDAMYWYRQDPGQGLRLIYYSQIVNDFQKGDIAEGYSVSREKKESFPLTVTSAQKNPTAFYLCASSIDTISYNEQFFGPGTRLTVL.

This chain joins TRBV4-1 and TRBJ1-5, with TRBD1 matching 10 bases. CDR1 MGHRA and CDR2 YSYEKL come from the germline V gene. This CDR3 spans 15 amino acids. Unmatched junction bases numbered 2, after V lost 0 bases and J lost 6 bases. The CDR3 region is CASSQERTGGQPQHF. The CDR3 bases are TGCGCCAGCAGCCAAGAAAGGACAGGGGGTCAGCCCCAGCATTTT.

The J gene is TRBJ2-1, the V gene TRBV6-5, with D possibly matching TRBD2 (5 bases). The V gene's germline CDR1 is MNHEY and CDR2 SVGAGI. The V end was cut by 3 bases, the J end by 3 bases, with 15 bases between. CDR3 size: 16 residues. CDR3 DNA: TGTGCCAGCAGTTATCTCCCGGGAAGCGACTACAATGAGCAGTTCTTC. This codes for CASSYLPGSDYNEQFF.

The J gene is TRBJ2-1, the V gene TRBV28; 7 bases match TRBD1. The germline V gene encodes CDR1 MDHEN and CDR2 SYDVKM. V lost 6 bases to trimming and J lost 4 bases; unmatched junction nucleotides: 12. This CDR3 has 16 amino acids. The CDR3 region is CASRSQSGGGYNEQFF. The DNA of the CDR3 is TGTGCCAGCAGGTCCCAATCAGGGGGTGGGTACAATGAGCAGTTCTTC.

V usage is TRBV6-6 and J usage is TRBJ2-7; D is uncertain. This CDR3 region has 13 residues. V shed 5 bases and J shed 0 bases, with 8 bases lying between them. The germline V gene encodes CDR1 MNHNY and CDR2 SVGAGI (reference sequence). CDR3 in amino acids: CASSLSASYEQYF. The CDR3 DNA follows: TGTGCCAGCAGTCTCTCTGCCTCCTACGAGCAGTACTTC.

This clone was picked up one time. V gene TRBV4-1 combines with J gene TRBJ2-2; 9 bases line up with TRBD1. Losses at the gene ends were 3 bases for V and 3 bases for J; bases not matched to a gene: 11. CDR3 length: 18 residues. Germline CDR1 is MGHRA and CDR2 is YSYEKL. The CDR3: CASSQILPRTGDTGELFF. As DNA, the CDR3 is TGCGCCAGCAGCCAGATCCTCCCACGGACAGGGGACACCGGGGAGCTGTTTTTT.

The chain recombines TRBV5-8 with TRBJ1-5, with D unresolved. Per the germline V gene, CDR1 is SGHTS and CDR2 is YDEGEE. This CDR3 spans 13 amino acids. V was clipped by 5 bases and J by 3 bases, with 9 bases between them. This chain's CDR3 is CASSRGDNQPQHF. The CDR3 region has the DNA TGTGCCAGCAGTCGAGGCGACAATCAGCCCCAGCATTTT.

The gene calls are TRBV6-5 and TRBJ1-4; TRBD1 aligns across 8 bases. The germline gives CDR1 MNHEY, CDR2 SVGAGI. The CDR3 has 14 amino acids. V lost 8 bases, J lost 7 bases, and 9 bases stayed unmatched. CDR3 nucleotides: TGTGCCAGCGCTAACAGGGGGGGAGGTGAAAAACTGTTTTTT. It encodes CASANRGGGEKLFF.

The chain employs TRBV5-1 and TRBJ2-1; D call uncertain. In germline, CDR1 is SGHRS, CDR2 YFSETQ. The CDR3 contains 15 residues. V lost 4 bases, J lost 3 bases, and 14 bases lay in between. The CDR3: CASSEAQTSYNEQFF. As DNA, the CDR3 is TGCGCCAGCAGCGAGGCTCAGACCAGCTACAATGAGCAGTTCTTC.

This clone appeared once. The rearrangement uses TRBV29-1 and TRBJ2-1, with 7 nucleotides matching TRBD1. CDR1 and CDR2 from the germline V gene are SQVTM and ANQGSEA. CDR3 length equals 17 residues. V dropped 7 bases and J dropped 8; count of bases not matched to a gene: 23. The CDR3 reads CSGAQILQGRSGHEQFF. Here the CDR3 DNA reads TGCAGCGGAGCCCAGATTTTACAGGGGCGAAGTGGCCATGAGCAGTTCTTC.

This chain joins TRBV7-8 and TRBJ2-7, with D uncertain. Germline CDR1 and CDR2: SGHVS and FQNEAQ. Between the trimmed V and J ends, which lost 1 base and 0 bases, there was a span of 10 bases. The CDR3 totals 15 residues. CDR3 coding DNA: TGTGCCAGCAGCTTAGACCTGACGAGCTCCTACGAGCAGTACTTC. This sequence encodes CASSLDLTSSYEQYF.

The V gene is TRBV9, the J gene TRBJ2-7; D ambiguous. Trimming shortened V by 9 bases and J by 3 bases, and 16 bases separated the two germline ends. Germline-derived CDR1 and CDR2 are SGDLS and YYNGEE. The CDR3 runs 13 residues. CDR3 loop: CATQVPFIYEQYF. The CDR3 DNA sequence: TGTGCCACCCAAGTGCCTTTCATCTACGAGCAGTACTTC.

The V call is TRBV4-3, the J call TRBJ1-3, with unresolved D. This CDR3 comprises 15 residues. V gave up 0 bases and J gave up 8 bases, with 14 bases separating them. Germline-derived CDR1 and CDR2 are LGHNA and YSLEER. The CDR3 here is CASSQDTMARDTIYF. CDR3 DNA: TGCGCCAGCAGCCAAGATACGATGGCGCGGGACACCATATATTTT.

This chain joins TRBV7-9 and TRBJ2-7, with D maybe TRBD1 (6 bases). Germline-derived CDR1 and CDR2 are SEHNR and FQNEAQ (reference sequence). The CDR3 is made up of 13 amino acids. The V gene lost 0 bases and the J gene lost 6 bases, with 9 bases spanning the gap. The CDR3 region has the DNA TGTGCCAGCAGCTTAGCTGAAGGGGGCGAGCAGTACTTC. It codes for CASSLAEGGEQYF.

The chain joins TRBV27 to TRBJ1-5; 9 nucleotides align to TRBD1. Germline CDR1 reads MNHEY; CDR2 reads SMNVEV (reference sequence). The CDR3 totals 15 residues. V shed 4 bases and J 4 bases; nucleotides not matched to a gene: 5. The CDR3 region is CASSSPTGGNQPQHF. CDR3 in DNA: TGTGCCAGCAGTTCCCCGACAGGGGGAAATCAGCCCCAGCATTTT.

This chain links TRBV28 with TRBJ1-5; a weak D match, TRBD1 (5 bases). The CDR3 loop spans 13 amino acids. V was shortened by 9 bases and J by 5 bases, with 14 bases between the two germline ends. CDR1 and CDR2 (germline): MDHEN, SYDVKM. CDR3 in amino acids: CASVFRVDQPQHF. The DNA of the CDR3 is TGTGCCAGTGTTTTCAGGGTTGATCAGCCCCAGCATTTT. Full variable domain (rest looked up from reference TRBV28 and TRBJ1-5): DVKVTQSSRYLVKRTGEKVFLECVQDMDHENMFWYRQDPGLGLRLIYFSYDVKMKEKGDIPEGYSVSREKKERFSLILESASTNQTSMYLCASVFRVDQPQHFGDGTRLSIL.

The chain links TRBV10-1 to TRBJ1-2, with D perhaps TRBD1 (5 bases). V was shortened by 6 bases and J by 3 bases, with 17 bases between the two germline ends. The CDR3 has 15 amino acids. CDR1 and CDR2 (germline): WNHNN, SYGVQD (reference sequence). CDR3 nucleotide sequence: TGCGCCAGCAGCGCCCGGGGCCAGGGAGACTATGGCTACACCTTC. Encoded protein: CASSARGQGDYGYTF.

The gene calls are TRBV7-3 and TRBJ1-3, with a tentative D call TRBD1 (6 bases). V shed 2 bases and J shed 4 bases, with 12 bases lying between them. In germline, CDR1 is SGHTA, CDR2 FQGTGA. The CDR3 sequence is 15 residues long. The CDR3 protein is CASSLERGRGNTIYF. CDR3 nucleotide sequence: TGTGCCAGCAGCTTAGAGAGGGGGAGAGGAAACACCATATATTTT.

The V and J genes are TRBV7-8 and TRBJ2-2; 9 bases are a match to TRBD1. The CDR3 has 16 amino acids. Trimming took 5 bases from V and 0 from J; bases not matched to a gene: 4. Germline CDR1 is SGHVS and CDR2 is FQNEAQ. For the CDR3, the DNA is TGTGCCAGCAGCCTCCGGGACAGGGCGAACACCGGGGAGCTGTTTTTT. It codes for CASSLRDRANTGELFF.

V gene TRBV10-3 combines with J gene TRBJ2-7; 7 positions match TRBD1. V shed 6 bases and J 1 base; nucleotides not matched to a gene: 3. This CDR3 has 13 residues. CDR1 ENHRY and CDR2 SYGVKD come from the germline V gene. CDR3 sequence (DNA): TGTGCCATCAGCATGACAGGGTCCTACGAGCAGTACTTC. It codes for CAISMTGSYEQYF.

This clone was seen only a few times. The J gene is TRBJ2-3, the V gene TRBV28, with 14 bases fitting TRBD2. Trimming took 4 bases from V and 3 from J; bases not matched to a gene: 3. CDR3 size: 16 residues. Germline CDR1 reads MDHEN; CDR2 reads SYDVKM. CDR3 region: CASSSGLAGVTDTQYF. The CDR3 DNA sequence: TGTGCCAGCAGTTCGGGACTAGCGGGAGTGACAGATACGCAGTATTTT.

This clone was seen only once. This chain links TRBV28 with TRBJ1-1; weak D call: TRBD1 (5 bases). CDR3 length: 14 amino acids. V lost 5 bases, J lost 0 bases, and 10 bases lay in between. Per germline, CDR1 MDHEN and CDR2 SYDVKM. The CDR3 DNA sequence: TGTGCCAGCAGTCCCCCGGGGGTGAACACTGAAGCTTTCTTT. It translates to CASSPPGVNTEAFF.

The gene calls are TRBV4-1 and TRBJ1-2; D may be TRBD1 (5 bases). The CDR3 contains 15 residues. Germline V lookup: CDR1 MGHRA, CDR2 YSYEKL. Trimming shortened V by 0 bases and J by 2 bases, and 10 bases separated the two germline ends. CDR3 in amino acids: CASSQDQGTNYGYTF. The CDR3 DNA reads TGCGCCAGCAGCCAAGATCAGGGAACCAACTATGGCTACACCTTC.